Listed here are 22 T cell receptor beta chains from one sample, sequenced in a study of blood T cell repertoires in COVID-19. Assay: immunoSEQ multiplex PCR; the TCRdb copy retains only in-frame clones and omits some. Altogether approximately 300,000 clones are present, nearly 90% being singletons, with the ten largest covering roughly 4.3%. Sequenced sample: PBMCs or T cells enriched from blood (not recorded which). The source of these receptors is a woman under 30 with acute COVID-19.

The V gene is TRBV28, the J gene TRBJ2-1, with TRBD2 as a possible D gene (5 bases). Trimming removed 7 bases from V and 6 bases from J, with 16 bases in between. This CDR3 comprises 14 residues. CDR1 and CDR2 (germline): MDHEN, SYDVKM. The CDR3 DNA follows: TGTGCCAGCACATCCCCCCCTAGCCCCAATGAGCAGTTCTTC. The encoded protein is CASTSPPSPNEQFF.

CDR3 residues: CATSDGAQYEQYF. DNA of the CDR3: TGTGCCACCAGTGATGGGGCCCAATACGAGCAGTACTTC. The rearrangement joins TRBV24-1 to TRBJ2-7, with D possibly TRBD1 on 5 matching bases. The V gene's germline CDR1 is KGHDR and CDR2 SFDVKD. The CDR3 loop spans 13 amino acids. V was pared by 3 bases and J by 4 bases, with 9 bases between.

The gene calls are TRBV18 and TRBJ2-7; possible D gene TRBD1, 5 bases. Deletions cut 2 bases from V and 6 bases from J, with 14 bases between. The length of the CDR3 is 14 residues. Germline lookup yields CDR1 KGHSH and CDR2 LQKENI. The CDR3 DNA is TGTGCCAGCTCACCAACGGCAGGGCCGGGCGAGCAGTACTTC. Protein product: CASSPTAGPGEQYF.

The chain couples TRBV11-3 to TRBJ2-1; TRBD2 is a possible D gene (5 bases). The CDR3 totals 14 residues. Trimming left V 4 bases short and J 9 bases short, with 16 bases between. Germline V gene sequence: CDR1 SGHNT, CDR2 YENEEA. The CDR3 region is CASSSEGSFGEQFF. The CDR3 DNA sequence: TGTGCCAGCAGCTCCGAAGGGAGTTTCGGTGAGCAGTTCTTC.

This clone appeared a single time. The CDR3 DNA reads TGTGCTAGTGGGGTGACAGGGACTCTTCGCATGAACACTGAAGCTTTCTTT. Translation gives CASGVTGTLRMNTEAFF. This sequence joins TRBV12-5 and TRBJ1-1, with 7 bases that match TRBD1. V gave up 6 bases and J gave up 0 bases; unmatched junction bases: 13. The CDR3 covers 17 residues. Germline CDR1 and CDR2: LGHNT and FRNRAP.

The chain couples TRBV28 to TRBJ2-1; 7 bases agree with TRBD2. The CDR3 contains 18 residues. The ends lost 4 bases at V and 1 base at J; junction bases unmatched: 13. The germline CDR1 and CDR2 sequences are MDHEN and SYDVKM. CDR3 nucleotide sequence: TGTGCCAGCAGTTCCCCGTCTAGCGGAGAGGGGTCCTACAATGAGCAGTTCTTC. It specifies CASSSPSSGEGSYNEQFF.

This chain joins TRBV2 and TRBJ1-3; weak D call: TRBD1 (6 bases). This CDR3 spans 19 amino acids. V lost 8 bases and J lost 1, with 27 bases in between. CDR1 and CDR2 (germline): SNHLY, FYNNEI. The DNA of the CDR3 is TGTGCCAGCGCCAAATTCCAGGGGACCACTGCCGGGTCTGGAAACACCATATATTTT. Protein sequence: CASAKFQGTTAGSGNTIYF.

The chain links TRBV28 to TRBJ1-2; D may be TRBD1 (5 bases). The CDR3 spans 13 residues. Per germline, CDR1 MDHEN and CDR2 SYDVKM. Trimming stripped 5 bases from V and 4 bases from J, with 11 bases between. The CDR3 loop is CASSPTDIYGYTF. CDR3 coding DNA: TGTGCCAGCAGTCCGACGGACATCTATGGCTACACCTTC.

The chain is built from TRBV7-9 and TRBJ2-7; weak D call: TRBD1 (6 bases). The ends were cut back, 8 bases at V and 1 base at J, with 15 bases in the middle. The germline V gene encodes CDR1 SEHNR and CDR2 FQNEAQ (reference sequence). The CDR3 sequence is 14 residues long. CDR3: CASGTGTTSYEQYF. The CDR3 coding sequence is TGTGCCAGCGGAACCGGGACAACGTCCTACGAGCAGTACTTC.

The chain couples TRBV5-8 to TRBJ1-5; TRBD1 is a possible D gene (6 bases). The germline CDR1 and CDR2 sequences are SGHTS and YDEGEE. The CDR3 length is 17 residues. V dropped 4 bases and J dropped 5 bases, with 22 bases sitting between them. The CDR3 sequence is CASSLRQAAKSDQPQHF. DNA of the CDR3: TGTGCCAGCAGCCTAAGACAGGCTGCTAAATCGGATCAGCCCCAGCATTTT.

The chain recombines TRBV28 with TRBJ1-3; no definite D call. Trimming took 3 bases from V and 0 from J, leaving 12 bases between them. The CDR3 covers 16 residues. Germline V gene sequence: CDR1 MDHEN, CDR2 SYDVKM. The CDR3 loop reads CASSFRAFHSGNTIYF. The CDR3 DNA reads TGTGCCAGCAGTTTTAGAGCCTTCCACTCTGGAAACACCATATATTTT.

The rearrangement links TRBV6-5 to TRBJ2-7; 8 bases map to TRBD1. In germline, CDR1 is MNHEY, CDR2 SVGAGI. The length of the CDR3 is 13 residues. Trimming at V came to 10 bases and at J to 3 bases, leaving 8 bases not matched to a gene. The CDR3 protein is CATQGARHYEQYF. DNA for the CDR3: TGTGCCACCCAGGGGGCGCGTCACTACGAGCAGTACTTC.

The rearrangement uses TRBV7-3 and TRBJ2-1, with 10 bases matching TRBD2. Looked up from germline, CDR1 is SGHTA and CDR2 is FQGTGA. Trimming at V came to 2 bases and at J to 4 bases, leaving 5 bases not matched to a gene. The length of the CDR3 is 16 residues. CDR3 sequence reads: CASSLQAGGIYNEQFF. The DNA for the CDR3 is TGTGCCAGCAGCTTACAAGCGGGAGGGATTTACAATGAGCAGTTCTTC.

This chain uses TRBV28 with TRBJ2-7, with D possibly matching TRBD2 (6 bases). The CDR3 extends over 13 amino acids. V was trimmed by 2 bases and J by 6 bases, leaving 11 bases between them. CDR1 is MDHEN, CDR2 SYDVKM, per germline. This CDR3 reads CASSLIAGREQYF. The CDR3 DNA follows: TGTGCCAGCAGTTTAATTGCGGGGCGCGAGCAGTACTTC.

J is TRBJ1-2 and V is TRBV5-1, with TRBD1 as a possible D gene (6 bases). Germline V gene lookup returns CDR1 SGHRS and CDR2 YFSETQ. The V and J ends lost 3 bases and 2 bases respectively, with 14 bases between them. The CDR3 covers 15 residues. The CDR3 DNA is TGCGCCAGCAGCTCACCAGACAGGAGCAACTATGGCTACACCTTC. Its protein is CASSSPDRSNYGYTF. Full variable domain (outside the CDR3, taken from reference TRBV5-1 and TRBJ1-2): KAGVTQTPRYLIKTRGQQVTLSCSPISGHRSVSWYQQTPGQGLQFLFEYFSETQRNKGNFPGRFSGRQFSNSRSEMNVSTLELGDSALYLCASSSPDRSNYGYTFGSGTRLTVV.

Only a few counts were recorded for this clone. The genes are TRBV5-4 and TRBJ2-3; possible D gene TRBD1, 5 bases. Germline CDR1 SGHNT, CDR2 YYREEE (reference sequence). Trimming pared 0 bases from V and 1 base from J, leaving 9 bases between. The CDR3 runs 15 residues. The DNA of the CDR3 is TGTGCCAGCAGCTTGGGCCAGGGCGGCACAGATACGCAGTATTTT. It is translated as CASSLGQGGTDTQYF. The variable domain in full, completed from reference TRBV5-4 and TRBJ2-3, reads ETGVTQSPTHLIKTRGQQVTLRCSSQSGHNTVSWYQQALGQGPQFIFQYYREEENGRGNFPPRFSGLQFPNYSSELNVNALELDDSALYLCASSLGQGGTDTQYFGPGTRLTVL.

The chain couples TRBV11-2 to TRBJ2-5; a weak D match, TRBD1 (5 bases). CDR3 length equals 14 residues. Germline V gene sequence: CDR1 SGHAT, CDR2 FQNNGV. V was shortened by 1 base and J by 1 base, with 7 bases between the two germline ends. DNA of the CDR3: TGTGCCAGCAGCTTAGGGGGCGGCCAAGAGACCCAGTACTTC. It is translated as CASSLGGGQETQYF.

The CDR3 coding sequence is TGTGCTAGTGGTCCGCCCAGGGATGGAGGGCCTAGCAATCAGCCCCAGCATTTT. Translated, it gives CASGPPRDGGPSNQPQHF. V usage is TRBV12-5 and J usage is TRBJ1-5, with D tentatively TRBD1 (5 bases). In germline, CDR1 is LGHNT, CDR2 FRNRAP. Trimming cost V 5 bases and J 0 bases, with 20 bases left between them. This CDR3 has 18 residues.

The CDR3 DNA is TGTGCCAGCAGTGAACCAGGGGTCGGAACTGAAGCTTTCTTT. It specifies CASSEPGVGTEAFF. This sequence joins TRBV2 and TRBJ1-1; D might be TRBD1 (6 bases). CDR3 length: 14 amino acids. Trimming stripped 2 bases from V and 5 bases from J, with 12 bases between. Germline V CDR1 and CDR2: SNHLY, FYNNEI.

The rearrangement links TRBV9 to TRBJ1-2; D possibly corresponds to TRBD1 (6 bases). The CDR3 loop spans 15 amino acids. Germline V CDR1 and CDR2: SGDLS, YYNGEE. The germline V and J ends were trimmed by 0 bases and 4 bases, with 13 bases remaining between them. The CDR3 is CASSVGQDTPYGYTF. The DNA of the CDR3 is TGTGCCAGCAGCGTAGGACAGGATACACCCTATGGCTACACCTTC. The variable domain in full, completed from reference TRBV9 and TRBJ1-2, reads DSGVTQTPKHLITATGQRVTLRCSPRSGDLSVYWYQQSLDQGLQFLIQYYNGEERAKGNILERFSAQQFPDLHSELNLSSLELGDSALYFCASSVGQDTPYGYTFGSGTRLTVV.

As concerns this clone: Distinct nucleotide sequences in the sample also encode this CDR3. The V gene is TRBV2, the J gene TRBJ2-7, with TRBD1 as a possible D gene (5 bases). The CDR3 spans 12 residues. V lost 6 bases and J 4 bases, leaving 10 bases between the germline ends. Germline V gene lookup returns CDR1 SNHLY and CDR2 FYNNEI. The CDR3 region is CASSSDSYEQYF. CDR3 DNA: TGTGCCAGCAGCTCCGACAGTTACGAGCAGTACTTC.

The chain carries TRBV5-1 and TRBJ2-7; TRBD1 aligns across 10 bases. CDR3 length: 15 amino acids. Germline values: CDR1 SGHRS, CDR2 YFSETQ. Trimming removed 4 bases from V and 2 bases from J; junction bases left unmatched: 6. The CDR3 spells CASSSRQGAAYEQYF. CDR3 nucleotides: TGCGCCAGCAGCAGCCGACAGGGGGCCGCCTACGAGCAGTACTTC.